Listed below are T cell receptor beta chains from one sample, sequenced in a study of cytomegalovirus exposure and HLA in healthy donors. Libraries were prepared by immunoSEQ multiplex PCR; TCRdb keeps only in-frame clonotypes and omits some of them. The table shows about 74,000 clones, with 60% to 75% occurring only once. The specimen sequenced was PBMCs. These TCRs come from a woman between 40 and 55 years old in good health and CMV-seropositive. CDR3s include the opening cysteine and the closing phenylalanine or tryptophan.

v_call: TRBV6-6; j_call: TRBJ1-5; cdr3_aa: CASKSVFSNQPQHF
v_call: TRBV30; j_call: TRBJ1-2; cdr3_aa: CAWSESVGGDYGYTF
v_call: TRBV19; j_call: TRBJ2-2; cdr3_aa: CASRLTSTGELFF
v_call: TRBV6-5; j_call: TRBJ1-1; cdr3_aa: CASSYSGQGDTEAFF
v_call: TRBV30; j_call: TRBJ1-2; cdr3_aa: CAWMDRKNYGYTF
v_call: TRBV5-1; j_call: TRBJ2-3; cdr3_aa: CASKASTSTDTQYF
v_call: TRBV2; j_call: TRBJ1-1; cdr3_aa: CATGQGTEAFF
v_call: TRBV10-3; j_call: TRBJ1-2; cdr3_aa: CAISGDRNYGYTF
v_call: TRBV7-8; j_call: TRBJ2-7; cdr3_aa: CASMFAGPRVEQYF
v_call: TRBV7-2; j_call: TRBJ2-5; cdr3_aa: CASSFGTAQYF
v_call: TRBV7-6; j_call: TRBJ2-1; cdr3_aa: CASSSDSSSNEQFF
v_call: TRBV29-1; j_call: TRBJ2-2; cdr3_aa: CSGLRDYEWGELFF
v_call: TRBV6-5; j_call: TRBJ2-2; cdr3_aa: CASSSPMGLPLGELFF
v_call: TRBV2; j_call: TRBJ2-1; cdr3_aa: CASSGGGGRGLWEQFF
v_call: TRBV30; j_call: TRBJ1-4; cdr3_aa: CAWTRQGNEKLFF
v_call: TRBV21-1; j_call: TRBJ2-5; cdr3_aa: CASSKAPGGETQYF
v_call: TRBV2; j_call: TRBJ1-2; cdr3_aa: CAGRLYGYTF
v_call: TRBV6-4; j_call: TRBJ2-1; cdr3_aa: CASETSGGYNEQFF
v_call: TRBV7-8; j_call: TRBJ2-7; cdr3_aa: CASSLLIGGEQYF
v_call: TRBV5-6; j_call: TRBJ2-1; cdr3_aa: CASSRLDNEQFF
v_call: TRBV7-2; j_call: TRBJ2-1; cdr3_aa: CASSQEGRLYNEQFF
v_call: TRBV19; j_call: TRBJ2-1; cdr3_aa: CASSLGQGNEQFF
v_call: TRBV6-1; j_call: TRBJ1-3; cdr3_aa: CASSPGTGFGNTIYF
v_call: TRBV6-5; j_call: TRBJ1-1; cdr3_aa: CASSYEGEDTEAFF
v_call: TRBV5-1; j_call: TRBJ2-7; cdr3_aa: CASTSGTGIYEQYF
v_call: TRBV10-1; j_call: TRBJ2-1; cdr3_aa: CASSAGTNRENEQFF
v_call: TRBV7-2; j_call: TRBJ1-2; cdr3_aa: CASSLDRVGYTF
v_call: TRBV6-6; j_call: TRBJ1-2; cdr3_aa: CASSYPARVSYGYTF
v_call: TRBV29-1; j_call: TRBJ2-3; cdr3_aa: CSVLGQISTDTQYF
v_call: TRBV28; j_call: TRBJ1-2; cdr3_aa: CASSPVNYGYTF
v_call: TRBV5-6; j_call: TRBJ1-1; cdr3_aa: CASSSGTGDTEAFF
v_call: TRBV19; j_call: TRBJ1-4; cdr3_aa: CASSIQGTNEKLFF
v_call: TRBV27; j_call: TRBJ1-1; cdr3_aa: CASRLLDRENKAFF
v_call: TRBV28; j_call: TRBJ2-7; cdr3_aa: CASSEGQDPYEQYF
v_call: TRBV5-1; j_call: TRBJ1-2; cdr3_aa: CASSLVGGADGYTF
v_call: TRBV6-5; j_call: TRBJ2-3; cdr3_aa: CASSYSGGLGTDTQYF
v_call: TRBV6-5; j_call: TRBJ1-2; cdr3_aa: CASSRTGGGGGYTF